This entry is about one T cell receptor (beta chain). The antigen is not known. The protocol was immunoSEQ multiplex PCR, while the TCRdb copy is restricted to in-frame clones and leaves out a portion. Here the sample spans about 140,000 clones, approximately 93% being singletons. The data were obtained in a study of T cell responses to AZD1222 COVID-19 vaccine. Study-level results: Mostly white British, mostly female donors; authors suggested clonal diversity may be underestimated.

Deletions cut 5 bases from V and 9 bases from J, with 16 bases between. Germline CDR1 and CDR2: SGHDN and FVKESK. The CDR3 contains 13 residues. The sequencing here drew on peripheral blood, taken after recovery from COVID-19. This receptor was obtained from an adult who had recovered from COVID-19. The chain links TRBV14 to TRBJ1-1, with D possibly matching TRBD1 (6 bases). CDR3 bases: TGTGCCAGCAGCATAACCTTCGGGACAAAAGCTTTCTTT. It encodes CASSITFGTKAFF.